This T cell receptor beta chain was identified during a study of cytomegalovirus exposure and HLA in healthy donors (dated by TCRdb to the late 2010s). A note on the overall study: In an earlier analysis of some 550 of the donors, 276 Gb of sequence data and approximately 100 million unique TCR beta sequences from roughly 190 million T cells were reported. Roughly 300 gigabases of sequencing data and approximately 92 million unique TCR sequences made up an early release that covered under 750 HLA-typed donors. Of the approximately 400 genotyped donors, 80% to 90% were placed in the genetic ancestry cluster associated with self-reported Caucasian donors. The study aimed to test whether cataloging public T cell receptors could reveal signatures of past pathogen exposure. The study used immunosequencing to profile the T cell repertoires of 600 to 850 subjects and linked those repertoires to cytomegalovirus serostatus. In addition to the first cohort of 650 to 800 subjects, a separate validation cohort of 120 different subjects was used. The study combined high-throughput TCR immunosequencing, statistical association of individual TCRs with disease status, and machine learning to predict cytomegalovirus infection status. A later analysis re-analyzed previously published TCR beta repertoires from 666 donors and added high-resolution HLA genotyping to study TCR occurrence patterns. Rather than drawing on any new phenotypic data, the later analysis identified candidate immune exposures from TCR beta sequences and the way those sequences occurred across donors. An earlier analysis of some 500 of the donors applied high-throughput TCR beta sequencing to assess whether each TCR beta V gene segment acted as functional or pseudogenic. Donor age, sex, ethnicity and CMV serostatus were compiled together with the repertoire data. In a later genetic analysis, genome-wide SNP genotypes for about three fifths of the roughly 670 donors were used, and that subset was treated as a discovery cohort. Every repertoire in the discovery cohort had been generated on one and the same sequencing platform. HLA typing covered class I and class II loci at four-digit resolution. The number of donors typed differed by locus, with roughly 629-640 for A, B, C, DRB1 and DQB1, around 500 for DQA1, some 570 for DPA1, and around 460 for DPB1. About five DR-DQ haplotypes were treated as single units for association and clustering because of strong linkage in the cohort. Across about 380 genotyped donors of the cohort, an average of approximately 220,000 unique TCR beta nucleotide sequences per donor were sequenced, and roughly 20% of those sequences were non-productive.

The cohort consisted of hundreds of healthy bone marrow donors. At the time of sampling, every cohort member was nominally healthy, though immune exposures that went unrecorded were likely present. The donor was CMV seropositive and was included in the group of 270 or so seropositive cohort members. Each donor provided a peripheral blood sample, and peripheral blood mononuclear cells were used for TCR beta sequencing. The Qiagen DNeasy Blood Extraction Kit was used to extract genomic DNA from the blood cell samples. The CDR3 holds 13 amino acids from the cysteine to the phenylalanine. Left in the record is the CDR3 DNA by itself, 39 bases read in frame from the first base. Via the germline V gene (reference sequence), CDR1 is LNHDA and CDR2 SQIVND. Relative to germline, V is missing 7 bases and J is missing 6 bases, with 6 bases of the junction outside any gene match. This clone appeared a few times. What antigen it recognizes has not been identified. The sample holds no much larger clone one base away, and base qualities are not on file.

Receptors were amplified or captured by the immunoSEQ multiplex PCR assay. For the multiplex PCR, a mixture combining 60 forward primers for TCR Vbeta segments and 13 reverse primers for TCR Jbeta segments was used. A multiplex PCR assay on genomic DNA amplified the CDR3 region of rearranged TCR beta genes. On the Illumina HiSeq System, the amplified TCR beta libraries were sequenced as 87-base-pair reads. In the original analysis: In a later analysis, 80 million or so unique TCR beta chains were counted across the approximately 640 repertoires, and approximately 11 million of these chains were shared by at least two donors. A nearest-neighbor algorithm error-corrected the raw reads and collapsed the reads into unique sequences, merging closely related sequences to remove PCR and sequencing errors. CDR3 sequences were aligned to IMGT reference sequences to assign V, D and J gene segments. Each retained sequence needed at least a six-nucleotide match to both a V gene segment and a J gene segment. Rearrangements were called productive when the CDR3 lacked stop codons and stayed in frame with V and J; all others were non-productive. Following IMGT convention, CDR3 was defined as the stretch from the second conserved V-encoded cysteine up to the conserved J-encoded phenylalanine. In an earlier analysis of around 540 of the donors, sequences lacking an unambiguous match to a single V gene segment were excluded. In an earlier analysis of roughly 500 of the donors, V segments were called functional above 56.7% productive rearrangements and were called segregating when the between-donor standard deviation exceeded 5%. A statistical classification framework was built to diagnose cytomegalovirus status from the catalog of TCR beta chain sequences. In a later analysis, TCR nucleotide sequences were compared against IMGT/GENE-DB human TR gene sequences so that V and J genes could be assigned. In a later analysis, CDR3 sequences and most-parsimonious VDJ recombination scenarios were assigned using the TCRdist pipeline. In a later analysis, every TCR beta chain was defined by the combination of its CDR3 amino acid sequence and its V-gene family, and reads without a unique V-gene family were dropped. As a way to deal with suspected cross-contamination and a sequencing artifact, a later analysis dropped approximately 590 nucleotide sequences that were highly shared and had low generation probability. A later analysis calculated a clonal expansion index for each public chain from normalized within-repertoire ranks of inferred template counts. A later analysis computed generation probabilities with a VDJ recombination model fitted to out-of-frame rearrangements, and checked the results against IGoR. Hypergeometric tests were used in a later analysis to score TCR-TCR, TCR-HLA and TCR-CMV co-occurrence, with a repertoire-size bias correction applied to the TCR pairs. A later analysis estimated false discovery rates by permuting HLA or CMV assignments 20 times. In a later analysis, co-occurring TCRs were grouped with DBSCAN, and TCRdist sequence similarity was added when clustering was performed within HLA-allele-positive subsets. Repertoires with fewer than 30,000 or more than 120,000 public chains were left out of co-occurrence clustering, as were about 5 repertoires with anomalous nucleotide sharing. Drawn from immuneACCESS, this table holds only the in-frame rearrangements with V and J called that TCRdb kept. Clones are partly lost; checked studies trace under half to an unresolved V gene and leave the rest unexplained. The V and J calls and clone size were taken over from that table, and D and trimming were inferred from the DNA. Present in this sample are roughly 100,000 clones, about 12% of which were seen just once. About a sixth of the sample goes to the ten largest clones.

Paper-wide results and their limitations: Most TCR sequences were seen in very few donors, while some public TCRs were found in many individuals. Because HLA typing was unavailable for some donors at each locus, only the typed subset was used in association tests. Broadly in line with IMGT annotations, most TCR beta V segments showed up in productive rearrangements about 87% or about 30% of the time in an earlier analysis of around 600 of the donors. Because counts were too low, 15 to 20 rarely observed V segments, including chromosome 9 orphons, were excluded from the earlier analysis of around 590 of the donors. Three of the identified cytomegalovirus-associated TCR beta chains were confirmed in vitro to be specific for cytomegalovirus antigens. Some IMGT-functional V segments, including TRBV6-2 and TRBV6-3, could not be told apart with the 87-base-pair reads, so those segments were excluded. CMV serostatus was the only immune exposure information available for the cohort. In a later genetic analysis, fewer N-insertions in productive TCRs were reported among donors in an Asian-associated ancestry cluster than the approximately 710-donor mean. In the study, 150 to 200 TCR beta chains were listed as associated with cytomegalovirus. A cluster of highly shared sequence variants was judged likely to represent a technical artifact of the sequencing pipeline. According to the authors, the approach could potentially be generalized to other disease states and immunological phenotypes. Only TCR beta chains were sequenced in this cohort, and the absence of alpha or paired-chain data limited detectable features. Sequencing depth was assumed to be roughly uniform across donors in the presence/absence analyses, though that assumption may not hold. A further reported finding was that TCR beta sequences accurately predicted the HLA-A and HLA-B alleles for most subjects in the first cohort. Assigning TCR associations to individual alleles was difficult when HLA alleles, especially DR and DQ, strongly co-occurred. In a later analysis, TCR association rates were found to vary across HLA loci, with the most associated TCRs seen for DRB1 alleles and the fewest for HLA-C alleles. Several of the top co-occurrence clusters appeared to be linked to parvovirus B19, influenza, CMV and Epstein-Barr virus, according to a later analysis. Linkage disequilibrium might explain the correlated functional status among segregating V segments, but an unknown experimental factor could not be excluded. An association between a missense DCLRE1C variant and V-gene and J-gene trimming of TCR beta chains was found in a later genetic analysis and replicated in an independent cohort. The classifier was reported to diagnose cytomegalovirus status with high specificity and sensitivity in both the original and validation cohorts. In a later analysis, most CMV-associated TCR beta chains were found to appear HLA-restricted, with HLA associations seemingly driven largely by CMV exposure. A later analysis found that HLA-associated TCR beta chains were more clonally expanded and had lower generation probabilities than equally common non-associated chains. At a false discovery rate of 0.05, a later analysis linked 16,951 TCR beta sequences to specific HLA alleles.

The clonotype comes from a man aged 40-49 years in good health and CMV-seropositive. Recombination linked TRBV19 to TRBJ2-3, with TRBD2 matching 8 junction bases. The material sequenced was PBMCs. The CDR3 reads CASKRERRDTQYF. The base sequence is TGTGCCAGTAAGCGGGAGAGGAGGGATACGCAGTATTTT. The reference TRBV19 and TRBJ2-3 proteins fill in what lies around the CDR3, so the full variable domain reads DGGITQSPKYLFRKEGQNVTLSCEQNLNHDAMYWYRQDPGQGLRLIYYSQIVNDFQKGDIAEGYSVSREKKESFPLTVTSAQKNPTAFYLCASKRERRDTQYFGPGTRLTVL.